The present T cell receptor beta chain was sequenced within a study of blood T cell repertoires in COVID-19. Per the original data handling: Amplified reference gene primers provided the basis for estimating nucleated cell counts. The method was immunoSEQ multiplex PCR; TCRdb's version includes in-frame clones alone and lacks a portion of them. The V and J calls and clone size are taken from that table; D and trimming were inferred from the DNA. The sample carries tens of thousands of clones, 86% recorded once. Unmatched junction bases numbered 13, after V lost 6 bases and J lost 3 bases. Germline V gives CDR1 MNHNY, CDR2 SVGAGI (reference sequence). This CDR3 contains 16 residues.

The material sequenced was peripheral blood. The TCR sequence derives from a man older than 75 in a cohort sampled during active COVID-19. V is TRBV6-6 and J is TRBJ1-2; 7 bases align to TRBD1. The CDR3 spells CASSRPLTTGDYGYTF. The CDR3 nucleotides are TGTGCCAGCAGCCGACCCCTAACCACAGGGGACTATGGCTACACCTTC.